This TCR beta chain was identified during a study of T cell repertoires in cytomegalovirus infection. As for the study in general: Both CMV infection and a matching HLA type were indicated by public TCR beta signatures. Findings and caveats of the study: Within the response measured ex vivo, HLA-C-restricted CMV-specific TCR beta clonotypes were dominant.

As to this clonotype: Its target is not known. A much larger clone lies one base from this, so it may be a read error.

V lost 6 bases to trimming and J lost 3 bases; unmatched junction nucleotides: 6. This CDR3 region has 15 residues. One entry per CDR3 protein results from TCRdb running MiXCR on the reads. The table includes tens of thousands of distinct CDR3 sequences, under 30% detected once. The sequences come from CD8+ T cells from cultured PBMCs, collected from culture after CMV antigen stimulation. The V gene is TRBV12-3 or TRBV12-4, the J gene TRBJ2-1; 9 bases are a match to TRBD1. The TCR originated in a human donor in good health (CMV status not recorded). Some clones in this sample may be carry-over from other donors' samples. The CDR3 DNA reads as TGTGCCAGCAGGCCCCGGGACAGGGACTACAATGAGCAGTTCTTC. This sequence encodes CASRPRDRDYNEQFF.